These T cell receptor beta chains were read from a single sample in a study of blood T cell repertoires in COVID-19. TCRdb's copy holds only in-frame clones and misses some; the assay was immunoSEQ multiplex PCR. The table has around 250,000 clones, 70% to 90% seen once; the top ten hold 4.6%. The sample taken for sequencing was peripheral blood. All receptors derive from a man aged 55 to 70 who had recovered from COVID-19. Each CDR3 is given with its conserved first and last residue. D genes are given only for firm matches. Size values are once, few and many counts, or a class for expanded clones, and some rows have none.

abundance: NA; j_gene: TRBJ2-2; v_gene: TRBV2; len: 18; d_gene: NA; CDR3aa: CASSKLRDNVANTGELFF; CDR3nt: TGTGCCAGCAGTAAACTCCGGGACAACGTCGCGAACACCGGGGAGCTGTTTTTT
abundance: NA; j_gene: TRBJ2-4; v_gene: TRBV5-8; len: 13; d_gene: TRBD1; CDR3aa: CASSRDSKNIQYF; CDR3nt: TGTGCCAGCAGCCGGGACAGCAAAAACATTCAGTACTTC
abundance: NA; j_gene: TRBJ2-1; v_gene: TRBV3-1/TRBV3-2; len: 17; d_gene: TRBD2; CDR3aa: CASSQFGAGGPYNEQFF; CDR3nt: TGTGCCAGCAGCCAATTCGGGGCGGGAGGGCCCTACAATGAGCAGTTCTTC
abundance: few; j_gene: TRBJ2-5; v_gene: TRBV28; len: 13; d_gene: TRBD2; CDR3aa: CASNSGGQETQYF; CDR3nt: TGTGCCAGCAATAGCGGGGGACAAGAGACCCAGTACTTC
abundance: NA; j_gene: TRBJ2-7; v_gene: TRBV5-1; len: 14; d_gene: TRBD2; CDR3aa: CASNSGITPREQYF; CDR3nt: TGCGCCAGCAATAGCGGGATCACGCCGCGGGAGCAGTACTTC
abundance: NA; j_gene: TRBJ1-6; v_gene: TRBV7-3; len: 14; d_gene: NA; CDR3aa: CASSEGVGNSPLHF; CDR3nt: TGTGCCAGCAGCGAAGGAGTGGGTAATTCACCCCTCCACTTT
abundance: NA; j_gene: TRBJ2-1; v_gene: TRBV15; len: 16; d_gene: NA; CDR3aa: CATSPSPLGGDNEQFF; CDR3nt: TGTGCCACCAGCCCGTCCCCCCTGGGGGGAGACAATGAGCAGTTCTTC
abundance: few; j_gene: TRBJ1-6; v_gene: TRBV3-1/TRBV3-2; len: 15; d_gene: TRBD1; CDR3aa: CASSPGQGLNSPLHF; CDR3nt: TGTGCCAGCAGCCCGGGACAGGGATTGAATTCACCCCTCCACTTT
abundance: NA; j_gene: TRBJ2-7; v_gene: TRBV6-1; len: 15; d_gene: NA; CDR3aa: CASSEGRGISYEQYF; CDR3nt: TGTGCCAGCAGTGAAGGTAGGGGAATCTCCTACGAGCAGTACTTC
abundance: few; j_gene: TRBJ2-7; v_gene: TRBV10-3; len: 14; d_gene: TRBD2; CDR3aa: CAISGLAANNLQYF; CDR3nt: TGTGCCATCAGTGGTCTAGCGGCTAATAATCTGCAGTACTTC
abundance: NA; j_gene: TRBJ1-1; v_gene: TRBV9; len: 13; d_gene: NA; CDR3aa: CASSFQMNTEAFF; CDR3nt: TGTGCCAGCAGCTTCCAAATGAACACTGAAGCTTTCTTT
abundance: NA; j_gene: TRBJ1-1; v_gene: TRBV4-1; len: 14; d_gene: NA; CDR3aa: CASSKGGVNTEAFF; CDR3nt: TGCGCCAGCAGCAAAGGGGGGGTGAACACTGAAGCTTTCTTT
abundance: NA; j_gene: TRBJ1-6; v_gene: TRBV10-3; len: 17; d_gene: NA; CDR3aa: CAISESGGSSYNSPLHF; CDR3nt: TGTGCCATCAGTGAGTCTGGCGGCAGCTCCTATAATTCACCCCTCCACTTT